The source of this T cell receptor beta chain is a study of cytomegalovirus exposure and HLA in healthy donors. Findings and caveats of the study: Roughly uniform sequencing depth across donors was assumed, possibly incorrectly. TCR beta V- and J-gene trimming was later associated with a missense DCLRE1C variant.

To note about this clone: The antigen remains unidentified.

Researchers ran the PCR with 60 Vbeta and 13 Jbeta primers. Original processing notes: In a later analysis, of around 80 million unique beta chains, roughly 9.9 million appeared in at least two donors. Using immunoSEQ multiplex PCR, the repertoire was profiled, and TCRdb retains in-frame clones only, with some absent. V, J and clone size derive from that table, while D and trimming were established from the DNA sequence. The sample comprises over 150,000 clones, 71% of which are singletons, and around 2.8% rests with the top ten. This sequence was found in a woman in her 30s in good health and CMV-seronegative. Specimen: PBMCs.

Written as DNA, the CDR3 is TGCGCCAGCAGCCAAGATCTAGGGGTACCCTACAATGAGCAGTTCTTC. Encoded protein: CASSQDLGVPYNEQFF. The chain couples TRBV4-1 to TRBJ2-1; tentative D call: TRBD1 (5 bases). The CDR3 runs 16 residues. V was shortened by 0 bases and J by 2 bases, with 11 bases between the two germline ends. Germline CDR1 MGHRA, CDR2 YSYEKL.